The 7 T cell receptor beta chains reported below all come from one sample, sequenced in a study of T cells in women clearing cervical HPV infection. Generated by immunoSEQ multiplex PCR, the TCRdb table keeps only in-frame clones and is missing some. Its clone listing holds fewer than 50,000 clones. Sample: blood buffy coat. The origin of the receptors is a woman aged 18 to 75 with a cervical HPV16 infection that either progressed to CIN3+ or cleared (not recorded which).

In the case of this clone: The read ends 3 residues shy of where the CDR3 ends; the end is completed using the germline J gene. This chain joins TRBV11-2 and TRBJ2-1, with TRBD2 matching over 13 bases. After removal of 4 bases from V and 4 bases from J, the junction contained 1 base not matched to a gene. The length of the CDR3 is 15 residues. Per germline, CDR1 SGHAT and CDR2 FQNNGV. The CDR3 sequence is CASSSTSGGYNEQFF. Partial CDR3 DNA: TGTGCCAGCAGCTCGACTAGCGGGGGGTACAATGAG.

The sequenced CDR3 bases are TGTGCCAGCTCACCATCGGTCGTCCTCTACGAG. Translation gives CASSPSVVLYE. The whole CDR3 reads CASSPSVVLYEQYF. This chain links TRBV18 with TRBJ2-7; D unresolved. Read sequence stops 3 residues before the CDR3 end, and the germline J gene provides the missing end. Germline-derived CDR1 and CDR2 are KGHSH and LQKENI. Trimming took 2 bases from V and 3 from J, leaving 11 bases between them. The CDR3 extends over 14 amino acids. Supplemented by reference TRBV18 and TRBJ2-7, the full variable domain reads NAGVMQNPRHLVRRRGQEARLRCSPMKGHSHVYWYRQLPEEGLKFMVYLQKENIIDESGMPKERFSAEFPKEGPSILRIQQVVRGDSAAYFCASSPSVVLYEQYFGPGTRLTVT.

Here the CDR3 reads CASSFGGTGGKGYTF. The CDR3 DNA, read in part, is TGTGCCAGCAGTTTCGGGGGGACAGGGGGAAAGGGC. The chain combines TRBV28 with TRBJ1-2; 11 nucleotides align to TRBD1. The read finishes 3 residues shy of the CDR3 end, and the germline J gene is used to complete it. CDR1 and CDR2 (germline): MDHEN, SYDVKM. This CDR3 region has 15 residues.

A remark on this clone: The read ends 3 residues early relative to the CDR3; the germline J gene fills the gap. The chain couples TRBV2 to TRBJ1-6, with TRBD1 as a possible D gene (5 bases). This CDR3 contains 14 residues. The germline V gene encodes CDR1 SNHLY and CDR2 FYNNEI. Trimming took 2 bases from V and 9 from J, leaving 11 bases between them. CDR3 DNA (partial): TGTGCCAGCAGTGAAAAGGGGCGCTTTTCACCC. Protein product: CASSEKGRFSP. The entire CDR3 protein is CASSEKGRFSPLHF.

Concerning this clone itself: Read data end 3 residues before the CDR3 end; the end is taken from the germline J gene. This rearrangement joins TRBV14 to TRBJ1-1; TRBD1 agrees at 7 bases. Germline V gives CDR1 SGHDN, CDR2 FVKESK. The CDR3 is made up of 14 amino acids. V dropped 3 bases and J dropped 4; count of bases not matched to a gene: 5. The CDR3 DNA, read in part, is TGTGCCAGCAGCCACGACAGGGTGGCCACTGAA. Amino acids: CASSHDRVATE. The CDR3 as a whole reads CASSHDRVATEAFF.

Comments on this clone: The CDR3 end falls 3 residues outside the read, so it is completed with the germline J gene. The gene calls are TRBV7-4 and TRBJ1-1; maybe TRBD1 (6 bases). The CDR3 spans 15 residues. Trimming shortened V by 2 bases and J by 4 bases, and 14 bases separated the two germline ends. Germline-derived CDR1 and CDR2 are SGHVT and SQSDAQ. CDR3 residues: CASSLFTGRITEAFF. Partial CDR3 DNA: TGTGCCAGCAGCTTATTTACAGGGCGGATCACTGAA.

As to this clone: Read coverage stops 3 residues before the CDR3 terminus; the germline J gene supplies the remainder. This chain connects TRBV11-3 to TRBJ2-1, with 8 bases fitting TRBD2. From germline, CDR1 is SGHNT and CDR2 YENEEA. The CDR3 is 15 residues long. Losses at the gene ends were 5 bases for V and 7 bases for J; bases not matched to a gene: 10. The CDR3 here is CASSLLASSGNEQFF. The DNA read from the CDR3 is TGTGCCAGCAGCCTCCTCGCCTCTAGCGGGAATGAG.